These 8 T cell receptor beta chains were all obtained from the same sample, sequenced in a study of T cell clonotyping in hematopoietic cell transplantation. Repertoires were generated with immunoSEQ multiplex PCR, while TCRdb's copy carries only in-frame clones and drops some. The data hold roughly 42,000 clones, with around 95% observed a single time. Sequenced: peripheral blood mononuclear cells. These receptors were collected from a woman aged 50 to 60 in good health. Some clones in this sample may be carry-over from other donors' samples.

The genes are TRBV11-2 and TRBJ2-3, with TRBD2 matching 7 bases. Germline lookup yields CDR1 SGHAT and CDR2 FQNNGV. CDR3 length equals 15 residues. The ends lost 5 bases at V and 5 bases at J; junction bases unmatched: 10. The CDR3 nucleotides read TGTGCCAGCAGCCCGAGACTAGCAGCGGTAGATACGCAGTATTTT. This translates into CASSPRLAAVDTQYF.

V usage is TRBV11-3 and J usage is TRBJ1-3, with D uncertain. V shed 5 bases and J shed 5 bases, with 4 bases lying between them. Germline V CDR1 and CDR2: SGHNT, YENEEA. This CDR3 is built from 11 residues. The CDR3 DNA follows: TGTGCCAGCAGCCAAAGAAACACCATATATTTT. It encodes CASSQRNTIYF.

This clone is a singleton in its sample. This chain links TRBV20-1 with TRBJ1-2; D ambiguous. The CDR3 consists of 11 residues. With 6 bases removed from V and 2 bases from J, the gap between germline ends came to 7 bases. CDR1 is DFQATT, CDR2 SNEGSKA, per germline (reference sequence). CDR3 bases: TGCAGTGCCGGAAAAAACTATGGCTACACCTTC. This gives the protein CSAGKNYGYTF.

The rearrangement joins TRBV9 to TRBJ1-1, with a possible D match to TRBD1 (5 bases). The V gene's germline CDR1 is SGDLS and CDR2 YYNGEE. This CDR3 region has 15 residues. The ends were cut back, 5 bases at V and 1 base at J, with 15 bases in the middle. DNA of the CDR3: TGTGCCAGCAGGCTGCTCACCAGGGAGAACACTGAAGCTTTCTTT. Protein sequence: CASRLLTRENTEAFF.

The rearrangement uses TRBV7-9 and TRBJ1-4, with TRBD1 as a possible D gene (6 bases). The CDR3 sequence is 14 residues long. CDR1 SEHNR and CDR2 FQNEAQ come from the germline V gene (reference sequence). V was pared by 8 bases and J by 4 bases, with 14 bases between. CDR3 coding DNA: TGTGCCAGCCTTATGGACAGCCTTAATGAAAAACTGTTTTTT. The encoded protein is CASLMDSLNEKLFF. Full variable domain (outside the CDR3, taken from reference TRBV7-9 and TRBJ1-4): DTGVSQNPRHKITKRGQNVTFRCDPISEHNRLYWYRQTLGQGPEFLTYFQNEAQLEKSRLLSDRFSAERPKGSFSTLEIQRTEQGDSAMYLCASLMDSLNEKLFFGSGTQLSVL.

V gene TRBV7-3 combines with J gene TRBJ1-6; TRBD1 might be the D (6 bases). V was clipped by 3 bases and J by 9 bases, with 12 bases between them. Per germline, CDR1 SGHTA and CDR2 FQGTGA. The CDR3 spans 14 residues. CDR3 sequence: CASSFGGAGSPLHF. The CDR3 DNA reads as TGTGCCAGCAGCTTCGGGGGCGCCGGTTCACCCCTCCACTTT.

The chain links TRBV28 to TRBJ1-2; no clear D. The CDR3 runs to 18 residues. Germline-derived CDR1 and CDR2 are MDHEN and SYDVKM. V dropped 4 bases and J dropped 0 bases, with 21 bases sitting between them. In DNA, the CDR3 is TGTGCCAGCAGTTCTTACCGGGCGTTTGGGATAGCTAACTATGGCTACACCTTC. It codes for CASSSYRAFGIANYGYTF.

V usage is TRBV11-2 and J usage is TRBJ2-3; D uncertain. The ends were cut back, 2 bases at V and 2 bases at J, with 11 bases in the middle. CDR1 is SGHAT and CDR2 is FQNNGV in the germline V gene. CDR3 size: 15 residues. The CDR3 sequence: CASSLNQPITDTQYF. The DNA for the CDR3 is TGTGCCAGCAGCTTAAACCAGCCTATCACAGATACGCAGTATTTT.